This T cell receptor beta chain is drawn from a study of cytomegalovirus exposure and HLA in healthy donors. Overall study findings and caveats: It was reported that TCR beta sequences correctly inferred the HLA-A and HLA-B alleles for most subjects. Most TCR beta V segments were productive about 90% or about 30% of the time in an earlier analysis. The CMV antigen specificity of a few CMV-associated chains was confirmed through in vitro analysis. Information on immune exposure was restricted to one variable (CMV serostatus).

The study ran its PCR with 60 Vbeta and 13 Jbeta primers. Some clones are missing from TCRdb's copy, which holds only in-frame ones; the method was immunoSEQ multiplex PCR. The top ten clones hold roughly 3.1% of a sample with about 140,000 clones, around 82% of them seen once. The V gene's germline CDR1 is SNHLY and CDR2 FYNNEI. J lost 5 bases, V lost 6 bases, and 8 bases had no gene match. The CDR3 consists of 16 residues. Of note for this clone: Its antigen is still unknown.

Sample: PBMCs. V gene TRBV2 combines with J gene TRBJ2-5; 14 bases map to TRBD2. This TCR was recovered from a man between 18 and 35 years old in good health and CMV-seropositive. DNA for the CDR3: TGTGCCAGCAGAGGGACTAGCGGGAGTGGTCTTGAGACCCAGTACTTC. Translated, it gives CASRGTSGSGLETQYF. The entire variable domain, with the rest obtained from reference TRBV2 and TRBJ2-5, is as follows: EPEVTQTPSHQVTQMGQEVILRCVPISNHLYFYWYRQILGQKVEFLVSFYNNEISEKSEIFDDQFSVERPDGSNFTLKIRSTKLEDSAMYFCASRGTSGSGLETQYFGPGTRLLVL.